The clone carrying this T cell receptor (beta chain) was picked up a small number of times. Its cognate antigen is unknown. This specimen belongs to a study of PD-1 blockade in classical Hodgkin lymphoma. Deletions cut 4 bases from V and 3 bases from J, with 13 bases between. The germline V gene encodes CDR1 SGHDT and CDR2 YYEEEE. The CDR3 is 15 residues long. Time point of the sample: newly diagnosed, previously untreated cHL patient sample. Applied to thawed PBMCs, magnetic negative selection was the method used to isolate CD8+ T cells. Serving as comparison were PBMCs from newly diagnosed, untreated classical Hodgkin lymphoma, which were sequenced alongside the relapsed/refractory trial patients. Produced via immunoSEQ multiplex PCR; TCRdb's table is partial and in-frame only. This sample yields tens of thousands of clones, of which 85% to 90% are seen a single time; over 6% belongs to the top ten.

Study-wide results and caveats: The causes of the repertoire differences, possibly disease activity or prior therapy, remain undefined. Before treatment, TCR diversity in newly diagnosed patients was reportedly lower than in healthy donors.

The sequenced material came from CD8+ T cells from blood. The TCR originated in a human donor with classical Hodgkin lymphoma. The chain couples TRBV5-6 to TRBJ2-2; D gene ambiguous. The CDR3 region is CASSRVGVHTGELFF. The CDR3 bases are TGTGCCAGCAGCCGGGTAGGAGTTCACACCGGGGAGCTGTTTTTT.